The 21 T cell receptor beta chains listed next were all sequenced from one sample in a study of blood T cell repertoires in COVID-19. Profiled with immunoSEQ multiplex PCR; TCRdb holds only in-frame clones, not every one. There are around 330,000 clones in the sample; about nine tenths occur only once, and roughly 1.7% lies in the top ten. Specimen: peripheral blood. The receptors were gathered from a woman aged 25 to 39 with COVID-19, enrolled during active disease.

J is TRBJ1-2 and V is TRBV5-1; D gene ambiguous. The V gene lost 1 base and the J gene lost 4 bases, with 11 bases spanning the gap. CDR1 SGHRS and CDR2 YFSETQ come from the germline V gene. The CDR3 is 14 amino acids. DNA for the CDR3: TGCGCCAGCAGCTTGATTCCGGGATCCTATGGCTACACCTTC. Translated, it gives CASSLIPGSYGYTF.

The genes are TRBV10-2 and TRBJ2-7; 11 bases match TRBD2. The CDR3 consists of 13 residues. V shed 5 bases, J shed 4 bases, and the junction held 1 base outside the gene matches. Germline lookup yields CDR1 WSHSY and CDR2 SAAADI. CDR3 amino acids: CASSPSGGYEQYV. The CDR3 coding sequence is TGCGCCAGCAGTCCTAGCGGGGGGTACGAGCAGTACGTC.

This clone came up once. The chain couples TRBV7-2 to TRBJ1-5; possibly TRBD1 for D (6 bases). Germline values: CDR1 SGHTA, CDR2 FQGNSA. The ends were cut back, 3 bases at V and 0 bases at J, with 12 bases in the middle. The CDR3 is 16 amino acids. Written as DNA, the CDR3 is TGTGCCAGCAGCTTCGCAGGGGTACTTAGCAATCAGCCCCAGCATTTT. Translation gives CASSFAGVLSNQPQHF.

The chain joins TRBV20-1 to TRBJ1-1; 8 bases are a match to TRBD1. CDR1 DFQATT and CDR2 SNEGSKA come from the germline V gene (reference sequence). This CDR3 is built from 11 residues. V lost 6 bases to trimming and J lost 5 bases; unmatched junction nucleotides: 2. This CDR3 reads CSARTGTEAFF. DNA of the CDR3: TGCAGTGCCAGGACAGGGACTGAAGCTTTCTTT.

This clone was seen just once. The chain joins TRBV27 to TRBJ1-5, with D possibly being TRBD1 (6 bases). The V gene lost 3 bases and the J gene lost 9 bases, with 12 bases spanning the gap. Germline CDR1 MNHEY, CDR2 SMNVEV (reference sequence). The CDR3 has 13 amino acids. Written as DNA, the CDR3 is TGTGCCAGCAGTTTTACACAGGGACGGCCCCAGCATTTT. It codes for CASSFTQGRPQHF.

The V call is TRBV5-4, the J call TRBJ2-2; D remains unclear. The CDR3 contains 14 residues. CDR1 is SGHNT and CDR2 is YYREEE in the germline V gene (reference sequence). Deletions cut 5 bases from V and 2 bases from J, with 10 bases between. The CDR3 is CASRPLSNTGELFF. As DNA, the CDR3 is TGTGCCAGCAGACCCCTCAGTAACACCGGGGAGCTGTTTTTT.

Here the CDR3 DNA reads TGTGCCAGCACGCGGACAGGGATTGACTATGGCTACACCTTC. Its translation is CASTRTGIDYGYTF. The chain links TRBV18 to TRBJ1-2; 8 bases are shared with TRBD1. Trimming removed 8 bases from V and 3 bases from J; junction bases left unmatched: 8. The CDR3 extends over 14 amino acids. From germline, CDR1 is KGHSH and CDR2 LQKENI.

The chain recombines TRBV21-1 with TRBJ1-5; the table's TRBD1 call for D was not verified on the DNA. TRBV21-1 is listed as a pseudogene. The CDR3 length is 13 residues. This chain's CDR3 is CASTTGSNQPQHF. The CDR3 coding sequence is TGTGCCAGCACAACAGGAAGCAATCAGCCCCAGCATTTT.

As to this clone: Different DNA sequences within this sample yield the same CDR3. The chain links TRBV12-3 or TRBV12-4 to TRBJ2-5, with D perhaps matching TRBD1 (7 bases). V lost 5 bases, J lost 5 bases, and 12 bases lay in between. This CDR3 has 13 amino acids. CDR3 bases: TGTGCCAGCAGTCGACAGGGAGGCGAGACCCAGTACTTC. It encodes CASSRQGGETQYF.

V and J are TRBV7-6 and TRBJ1-1; D not certain. Germline V CDR1 and CDR2: SGHVS, FNYEAQ. With 8 bases removed from V and 3 bases from J, the gap between germline ends came to 13 bases. This CDR3 spans 13 amino acids. For the CDR3, the DNA is TGTGCCAGCGTAGGTTGGCAGGACACTGAAGCTTTCTTT. Translation gives CASVGWQDTEAFF. Full variable domain (rest looked up from reference TRBV7-6 and TRBJ1-1): GAGVSQSPRYKVTKRGQDVALRCDPISGHVSLYWYRQALGQGPEFLTYFNYEAQQDKSGLPNDRFSAERPEGSISTLTIQRTEQRDSAMYRCASVGWQDTEAFFGQGTRLTVV.

The chain links TRBV10-3 to TRBJ1-4, with D possibly being TRBD1 (6 bases). This CDR3 has 13 residues. V gave up 6 bases and J gave up 4 bases, with 9 bases separating them. Germline CDR1 ENHRY, CDR2 SYGVKD. Written as DNA, the CDR3 is TGTGCCATCAGAGCGGACAGTAATGAAAAACTGTTTTTT. The encoded protein is CAIRADSNEKLFF.

This sequence joins TRBV5-1 and TRBJ2-3; TRBD2 matches at 8 bases. This CDR3 spans 18 amino acids. The J segment lost 1 base and the V segment lost 0 bases, leaving 10 bases of the junction unmatched. Per the germline V gene, CDR1 is SGHRS and CDR2 is YFSETQ. The DNA of the CDR3 is TGCGCCAGCAGCTTGGCGAGGAATAGCGGGGACCGCACAGATACGCAGTATTTT. It codes for CASSLARNSGDRTDTQYF.

The rearrangement links TRBV11-2 to TRBJ1-4; the match to TRBD1 covers 11 bases. Germline-derived CDR1 and CDR2 are SGHAT and FQNNGV. The CDR3 spans 14 residues. V lost 6 bases and J lost 8; bases outside the gene matches: 5. The CDR3 region is CASSPDRGREKLFF. The CDR3 DNA reads as TGTGCCAGCAGTCCGGACAGGGGGCGAGAAAAACTGTTTTTT.

This clone was picked up one time. This sequence joins TRBV30 and TRBJ1-5; D call uncertain. CDR3 length: 16 residues. The V and J ends lost 2 bases and 2 bases respectively, with 16 bases between them. CDR1 is GTSNPN and CDR2 is SVGIG in the germline V gene (reference sequence). The CDR3 is CAWSPTGMAGNQPQHF. CDR3 coding DNA: TGTGCCTGGAGTCCCACCGGGATGGCCGGCAATCAGCCCCAGCATTTT.

This chain links TRBV7-6 with TRBJ1-1, with D perhaps TRBD1 (6 bases). Germline lookup yields CDR1 SGHVS and CDR2 FNYEAQ. Between the trimmed V and J ends, which lost 0 bases and 0 bases, there was a span of 8 bases. This CDR3 contains 15 residues. CDR3 sequence: CASSLAGDMNTEAFF. CDR3 in DNA: TGTGCCAGCAGCTTAGCGGGGGACATGAACACTGAAGCTTTCTTT. Using reference TRBV7-6 and TRBJ1-1 for the parts outside the CDR3, the full variable domain is GAGVSQSPRYKVTKRGQDVALRCDPISGHVSLYWYRQALGQGPEFLTYFNYEAQQDKSGLPNDRFSAERPEGSISTLTIQRTEQRDSAMYRCASSLAGDMNTEAFFGQGTRLTVV.

The chain employs TRBV4-1 and TRBJ1-2; D is undetermined. The CDR3 runs to 17 residues. Looked up from germline, CDR1 is MGHRA and CDR2 is YSYEKL. The V gene lost 2 bases and the J gene lost 4 bases, with 20 bases spanning the gap. CDR3 bases: TGCGCCAGCAGCCAAATTCCACCCAGTCAGATCTTCTATGGCTACACCTTC. Amino acids: CASSQIPPSQIFYGYTF.

This chain links TRBV7-2 with TRBJ2-7; maybe TRBD2 (7 bases). This CDR3 comprises 15 residues. Trimming left V 3 bases short and J 0 bases short, with 12 bases between. The germline gives CDR1 SGHTA, CDR2 FQGNSA. This CDR3 reads CASSFGGLNSYEQYF. CDR3 in DNA: TGTGCCAGCAGCTTCGGGGGGCTGAACTCCTACGAGCAGTACTTC. Full variable domain (rest looked up from reference TRBV7-2 and TRBJ2-7): GAGVSQSPSNKVTEKGKDVELRCDPISGHTALYWYRQSLGQGLEFLIYFQGNSAPDKSGLPSDRFSAERTGGSVSTLTIQRTQQEDSAVYLCASSFGGLNSYEQYFGPGTRLTVT.

This clone showed up just once. The chain couples TRBV28 to TRBJ2-7, with TRBD1 matching 7 bases. This CDR3 has 15 amino acids. Germline CDR1 is MDHEN and CDR2 is SYDVKM. J lost 2 bases, V lost 6 bases, and 10 bases had no gene match. CDR3 bases: TGTGCCAGCAGCCCAACAGGGGAAGGGGCCTACGAGCAGTACTTC. As protein: CASSPTGEGAYEQYF.

V and J are TRBV7-3 and TRBJ2-3, with 10 bases identical to TRBD2. The V gene end was trimmed by 2 bases and the J gene end by 3 bases; junction bases not matched to a gene: 8. The CDR3 is 17 amino acids. The germline V gene encodes CDR1 SGHTA and CDR2 FQGTGA. In DNA, the CDR3 is TGTGCCAGCAGCTTAGTTTCAAGCGGGGGGGCAACAGATACGCAGTATTTT. The encoded protein is CASSLVSSGGATDTQYF.

The J gene is TRBJ2-1, the V gene TRBV7-2; possibly TRBD1 for D (6 bases). V was pared by 5 bases and J by 8 bases, with 19 bases between. The V gene's germline CDR1 is SGHTA and CDR2 FQGNSA. This CDR3 region has 15 residues. As DNA, the CDR3 is TGTGCCAGCAGCCCAGCAGGGGCCCTTTACGATGAGCAGTTCTTC. Amino acid sequence: CASSPAGALYDEQFF.

The chain couples TRBV5-6 to TRBJ1-4; unclear D gene. Germline V lookup: CDR1 SGHDT, CDR2 YYEEEE. The CDR3 covers 16 residues. V dropped 4 bases and J dropped 0 bases, with 13 bases sitting between them. CDR3 amino acids: CASSVLGYSTNEKLFF. As DNA, the CDR3 is TGTGCCAGCAGCGTACTCGGGTATTCAACTAATGAAAAACTGTTTTTT.